The present TCR beta chain was sequenced within a study of T cell responses to AZD1222 COVID-19 vaccine. Looked up from germline, CDR1 is MDHEN and CDR2 is SYDVKM. Trimming took 6 bases from V and 5 from J, leaving 11 bases between them. The CDR3 consists of 12 residues. Some clones are missing from TCRdb's copy, which holds only in-frame ones; the method was immunoSEQ multiplex PCR. The top ten clones hold more than 2.5% of a sample with more than 95,000 clones, more than 75% of them seen once. This material consisted of peripheral blood, taken 28 days after the second dose of the MenACWY control vaccine. This clonotype was obtained from an adult who received the MenACWY meningococcal vaccine as a control. This chain uses TRBV28 with TRBJ2-7, with D perhaps matching TRBD2 (5 bases). The CDR3 region has the DNA TGTGCCAGCAGCCAGCAGAGGGACGAGCAGTACTTC. Translated, it gives CASSQQRDEQYF.